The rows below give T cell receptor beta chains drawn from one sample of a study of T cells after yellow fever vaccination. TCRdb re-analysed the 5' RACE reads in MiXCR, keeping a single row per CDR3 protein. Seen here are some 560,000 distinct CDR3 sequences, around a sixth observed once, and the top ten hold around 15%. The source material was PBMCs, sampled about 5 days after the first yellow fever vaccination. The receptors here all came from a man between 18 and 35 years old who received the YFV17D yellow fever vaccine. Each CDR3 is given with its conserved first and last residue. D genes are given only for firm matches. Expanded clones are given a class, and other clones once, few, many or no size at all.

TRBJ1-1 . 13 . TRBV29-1 CSVAGQMNTEAFF TGCAGCGTCGCCGGACAAATGAACACTGAAGCTTTCTTT
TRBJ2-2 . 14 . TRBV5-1 CASSFRAVEGELFF TGCGCCAGCAGCTTCCGGGCCGTCGAGGGGGAGCTGTTTTTT
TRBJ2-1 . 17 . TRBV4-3 CASSLKIDRYSYNEQFF TGCGCCAGCAGCCTCAAGATCGACAGGTACTCCTACAATGAGCAGTTCTTC
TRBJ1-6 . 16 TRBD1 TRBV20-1 CSALRTRGQNNSPLHF TGCAGTGCTCTACGAACGCGGGGACAGAATAATTCACCCCTCCACTTT
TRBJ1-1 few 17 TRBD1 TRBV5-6 CASSLYRGAYTNTEAFF TGTGCCAGCAGCCTCTACAGGGGCGCCTACACGAACACTGAAGCTTTCTTT
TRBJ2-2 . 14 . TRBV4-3 CASSRTLGPGELFF TGCGCCAGCAGCCGAACACTAGGACCCGGGGAGCTGTTTTTT
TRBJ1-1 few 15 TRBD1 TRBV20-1 CSPVGRGRMNTEAFF TGCAGTCCCGTCGGGAGGGGGCGGATGAACACTGAAGCTTTCTTT
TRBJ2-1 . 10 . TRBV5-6 CASEGDEQFF TGTGCCTCCGAGGGGGATGAGCAGTTCTTC
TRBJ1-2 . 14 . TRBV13 CASRARQASYGYTF TGTGCCAGCAGGGCCAGACAGGCCTCATATGGCTACACCTTC
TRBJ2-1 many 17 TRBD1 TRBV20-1 CSASPPFGQGEVNEQFF TGCAGTGCTAGCCCCCCCTTCGGACAGGGGGAGGTAAATGAGCAGTTCTTC
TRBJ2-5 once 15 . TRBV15 CATSRDQGPQETQYF TGTGCCACCAGCAGAGATCAGGGGCCCCAAGAGACCCAGTACTTC
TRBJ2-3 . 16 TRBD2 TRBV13 CASSLVLAGTTDTQYF TGTGCCAGCAGCTTAGTGCTAGCGGGGACCACAGATACGCAGTATTTT
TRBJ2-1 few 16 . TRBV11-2 CASSPVTGWREMMQFF TGTGCCAGCAGCCCCGTGACAGGGTGGAGGGAAATGATGCAGTTCTTC
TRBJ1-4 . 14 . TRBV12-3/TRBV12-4 CASTPTVTNEKLFF TGTGCCAGCACCCCGACAGTAACTAATGAAAAACTGTTTTTT
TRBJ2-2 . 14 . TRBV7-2 CASSLLAVPGELFF TGTGCCAGCAGCCTGCTAGCAGTTCCCGGGGAGCTGTTTTTT
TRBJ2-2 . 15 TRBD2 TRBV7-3 CASRSSGGNTGELFF TGTGCCAGCCGCTCTAGCGGGGGGAACACCGGGGAGCTGTTTTTT
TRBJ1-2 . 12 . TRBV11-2 CASSLSLGLQAF TGTGCCAGCAGCTTAAGTCTGGGCCTCCAGGCCTTC
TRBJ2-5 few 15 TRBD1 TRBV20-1 CSARSEGGSRETQYF TGCAGTGCTAGATCGGAAGGGGGCAGCCGCGAGACCCAGTACTTC
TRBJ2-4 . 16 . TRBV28 CASSPSRRMSKNIQYF TGTGCCAGCAGTCCCTCACGGAGGATGAGCAAAAACATTCAGTACTTC
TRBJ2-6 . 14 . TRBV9 CASSLLAGANVLTF TGTGCCAGCAGCCTGCTAGCTGGGGCCAACGTCCTGACTTTC
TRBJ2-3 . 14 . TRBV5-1 CASSSPDSTDTQYF TGCGCCAGCAGCTCGCCGGACAGCACAGATACGCAGTATTTT
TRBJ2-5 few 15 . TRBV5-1 CASSWVTGIQETQYF TGCGCCAGCAGCTGGGTAACAGGAATCCAAGAGACCCAGTACTTC
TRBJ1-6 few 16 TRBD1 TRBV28 CASSSVGQVYNSPLHF TGTGCCAGCAGTTCCGTTGGACAGGTCTATAATTCACCCCTCCACTTT
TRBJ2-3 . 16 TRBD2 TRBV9 CASSSRTSGSTDTQYF TGTGCCAGCAGCAGCCGGACTAGCGGAAGCACAGATACGCAGTATTTT
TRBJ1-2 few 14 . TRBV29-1 CSVEWGGVDYGYTF TGCAGCGTTGAATGGGGGGGCGTTGACTATGGCTACACCTTC
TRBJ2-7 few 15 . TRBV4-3 CASSQDIGGTYEQYF TGCGCCAGCAGCCAAGATATTGGAGGGACCTACGAGCAGTACTTC
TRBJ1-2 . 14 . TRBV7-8 CASSLGGSYYGYTF TGTGCCAGCAGCTTAGGGGGTTCCTACTATGGCTACACCTTC
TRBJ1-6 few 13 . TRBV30 CAWSVGPWSPLHF TGTGCCTGGAGTGTCGGGCCGTGGTCACCCCTCCACTTT
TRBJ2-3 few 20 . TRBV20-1 CSARDPVISSGRFSTDTQYF TGCAGTGCTAGAGATCCCGTTATCTCGTCGGGGCGTTTTAGCACAGATACGCAGTATTTT
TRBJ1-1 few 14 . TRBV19 CASSVGDRLSEAFF TGTGCCAGTAGTGTGGGGGACCGTTTATCAGAAGCTTTCTTT
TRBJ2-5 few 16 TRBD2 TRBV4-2 CASSQGGGAGAETQYF TGTGCCAGCAGCCAAGGCGGGGGGGCCGGCGCTGAGACCCAGTACTTC
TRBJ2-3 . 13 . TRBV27 CASNRQGPDTQYF TGTGCCTCCAACCGGCAGGGGCCAGATACGCAGTATTTT
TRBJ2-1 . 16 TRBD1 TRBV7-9 CASSLTDRVSVDEQFF TGTGCCAGCAGCTTAACCGACAGGGTCAGCGTCGATGAGCAGTTCTTC
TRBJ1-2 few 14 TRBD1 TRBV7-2 CASSSFGTGHGYTF TGTGCCAGCAGCTCCTTTGGGACAGGGCATGGCTACACCTTC
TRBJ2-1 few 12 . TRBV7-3 CASSATAGEQFF TGTGCCAGCAGCGCGACGGCAGGGGAGCAGTTCTTC
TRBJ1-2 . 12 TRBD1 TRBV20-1 CSAIDRGYGYTF TGCAGTGCTATTGACAGGGGCTATGGCTACACCTTC
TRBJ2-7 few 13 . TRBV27 CASGLGLPYEQYF TGTGCCAGCGGGTTGGGACTCCCCTACGAGCAGTACTTC
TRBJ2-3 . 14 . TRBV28 CASSPGGLADTQYF TGTGCCAGCAGCCCCGGGGGGCTCGCAGATACGCAGTATTTT
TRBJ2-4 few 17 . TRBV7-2 CASSFSPGTYPENIQYF TGTGCCAGCAGCTTCAGCCCAGGGACCTACCCCGAAAACATTCAGTACTTC
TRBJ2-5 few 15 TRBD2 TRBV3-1 CASRPGTSGGETQYF TGTGCCAGCAGGCCTGGGACTAGCGGGGGAGAGACCCAGTACTTC
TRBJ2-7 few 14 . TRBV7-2 CASSFRISSYEQYF TGTGCCAGCAGCTTCCGGATCAGCTCCTACGAGCAGTACTTC
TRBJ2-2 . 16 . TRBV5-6 CASSLMGVLNTGELFF TGTGCCAGCAGCTTGATGGGGGTTCTGAACACCGGGGAGCTGTTTTTT
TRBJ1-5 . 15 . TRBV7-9 CASSLTGDGGQPQHF TGTGCCAGCAGCTTAACGGGGGACGGAGGTCAGCCCCAGCATTTT
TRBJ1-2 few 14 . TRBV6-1 CASSIRGPRYGYTF TGTGCCAGCAGCATCAGGGGCCCCCGCTATGGCTACACCTTC
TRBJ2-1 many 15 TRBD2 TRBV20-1 CSAPIAGGLTPERFF TGCAGTGCTCCGATAGCGGGGGGGCTAACCCCCGAGCGGTTCTTC